This T cell receptor beta chain was observed in a study of blood T cell repertoires in COVID-19. This clone was detected once. V was trimmed by 0 bases and J by 2 bases, leaving 17 bases between them. There are 18 residues in the CDR3. CDR1 and CDR2 (germline): KGHSH, LQKENI. Produced via immunoSEQ multiplex PCR; TCRdb's table is partial and in-frame only. Of more than 300,000 clones in the sample, roughly nine tenths were seen once. The receptor was isolated from a woman in her twenties or thirties who had been exposed to COVID-19. This chain joins TRBV18 and TRBJ2-1; D unclear. The sample comprised PBMCs or T cells enriched from blood (not recorded which). The chain's CDR3 is CASSPPYDLAPTYNEQFF. CDR3 nucleotide sequence: TGTGCCAGCTCACCACCTTATGATTTAGCCCCGACCTACAATGAGCAGTTCTTC.